This T cell receptor beta chain was captured by sequencing in a study of beta chain features in type 1 diabetes. Expressed TCRB transcripts were sequenced after all isolated RNA was converted to cDNA. Clones were read by immunoSEQ multiplex PCR, and TCRdb kept only the in-frame ones, dropping some. This table has 450,000 to 550,000 clones, 30% appearing once. V was clipped by 4 bases and J by 6 bases; unmatched bases: 6. The CDR3 has 14 residues. Germline-derived CDR1 and CDR2 are SGHKS and YYEKEE (reference sequence). The chain has TRBV5-5 and TRBJ2-1; 8 bases fit TRBD2. The sequenced sample consisted of naive CD4+ T cells from blood. This clonotype was sampled from a young man in good health. The CDR3 loop reads CASSLGLAGNEQFF. CDR3 in DNA: TGTGCCAGCAGCCTCGGACTAGCTGGCAATGAGCAGTTCTTC.